These T cell receptor beta chains were read from a single sample in a study of immune evolution from preneoplasia to lung adenocarcinoma. Profiling relied on immunoSEQ multiplex PCR, and the TCRdb table lists in-frame clones only, not all of them. Among about 2,000 clones listed, around 75% were seen once. Sequences were obtained from FFPE minimally invasive lung adenocarcinoma tissue. These receptors originate from a person aged 60 to 85 with lung adenocarcinoma. Each CDR3 is given with its conserved first and last residue. The D gene is left open where the match is weak. Rows give clone size only sometimes, using once, few, many, or a class for an expanded clone.

TRBJ1-2,.,.,TRBV9,TGTGCCAGCAGCGTAGGTTCATTAGGGACAAACTATGGCTACACCTTC,CASSVGSLGTNYGYTF
TRBJ1-6,.,.,TRBV5-4,TGTGCCAGCAGCTTGGACAGGAGTAATTCACCCCTCCACTTT,CASSLDRSNSPLHF
TRBJ2-2,.,.,TRBV4-3,TGCGCCAGCAGCGGGCAAAACACCGGGGAGCTGTTTTTT,CASSGQNTGELFF
TRBJ2-2,TRBD2,.,TRBV5-1,TGCGCCAGCAGATCTAGCGGGGGCACCGGGGAGCTGTTTTTT,CASRSSGGTGELFF
TRBJ2-5,TRBD2,large,TRBV11-2,TGTGCCAGCAGCCCTCCTGGTAGCGGGGGGGCCCTGGGAGAGACCCAGTACTTC,CASSPPGSGGALGETQYF
TRBJ2-1,TRBD1,.,TRBV5-1,TGCGCCAGCAGCTTCTCCACAGGGGACTACAATGAGCAGTTCTTC,CASSFSTGDYNEQFF
TRBJ2-1,.,.,TRBV7-3,TGTGCCAGCAGTCGAGTCCGGGGCTCCTACAATGAGCAGTTCTTC,CASSRVRGSYNEQFF
TRBJ2-1,TRBD1,.,TRBV2,TGTGCCAGCAGTGCGGGGACAGGGGCCTACAATGAGCAGTTCTTC,CASSAGTGAYNEQFF
TRBJ1-2,TRBD1,.,TRBV14,TGTGCCAGCAGCCAAGACTGGGACAGCCTAAACTATGGCTACACCTTC,CASSQDWDSLNYGYTF
TRBJ2-2,TRBD1,.,TRBV4-3,TGCGCCAGCAGCAGGGGACAGGGTGACACCGGGGAGCTGTTTTTT,CASSRGQGDTGELFF
TRBJ1-1,.,once,TRBV4-3,TGCGCCAGCAGCGATTCAATACGGAATTTTGGCGCGAACACTGAAGCTTTCTTT,CASSDSIRNFGANTEAFF
TRBJ1-5,.,.,TRBV2,TGTGCCAGCACCGTTGAACAGGGAAATCAGCCCCAGCATTTT,CASTVEQGNQPQHF
TRBJ2-2,TRBD1,.,TRBV27,TGTGCCAGCAGTACTACAGGGGGGATAGGCGGGGAGCTGTTTTTT,CASSTTGGIGGELFF
TRBJ2-7,.,.,TRBV11-3,TGTGCCAGCAGCCCGGGTGGCAGAGACTCCTACGAGCAGTACTTC,CASSPGGRDSYEQYF
TRBJ1-1,.,.,TRBV5-8,TGTGCCAGCAGCTTCCGGGGAAGGGGTGAAGCTTTCTTT,CASSFRGRGEAFF
TRBJ1-4,.,.,TRBV30,TGTGCCTGGAGTATGTCTGCAACTAATGAAAAACTGTTTTTT,CAWSMSATNEKLFF
TRBJ1-3,.,.,TRBV11-2,TGTGCCAGCAGCTTAGAGGGAAACACCATATATTTT,CASSLEGNTIYF
TRBJ2-7,TRBD1,.,TRBV11-3,TGTGCCAGCAGCTTTTCAGGGGGTGACTACGAGCAGTACTTC,CASSFSGGDYEQYF
TRBJ2-3,TRBD2,.,TRBV5-6,TGTGCCAGCAGCTCTAGCGGGGGCACAGATACGCAGTATTTT,CASSSSGGTDTQYF
TRBJ2-1,TRBD2,.,TRBV4-3,TGCGCCAGCAGCCAAGATCTGCTAGCGGGGGGCTCCTACAATGAGCAGTTCTTC,CASSQDLLAGGSYNEQFF
TRBJ2-7,TRBD2,few,TRBV30,TGTGCCTGGAGTGTACTAGCGGGGGGCGAGCAGTACTTC,CAWSVLAGGEQYF
TRBJ1-1,.,.,TRBV29-1,TGCAGCGCCCACTTCGGACCTTCAGGGGAAGCTTTCTTT,CSAHFGPSGEAFF
TRBJ2-7,.,few,TRBV12-5,TGTGCTAGTGGTTTGAAGGGAGTCGGTTACGAGCAGTACTTC,CASGLKGVGYEQYF
TRBJ1-1,.,once,TRBV19,TGTGCCAGTAGTATAGGTTGGGGGGTCCCATACTCGCCTATGAACACTGAAGCTTTCTTT,CASSIGWGVPYSPMNTEAFF
TRBJ1-1,.,.,TRBV11-2,TGTGCCAGCAGCTTAGCGGGGGAGTTGGAAGCTTTCTTT,CASSLAGELEAFF
TRBJ2-5,.,.,TRBV15,TGTGCCACCAGCGGGATAGCTGGGGAGACCCAGTACTTC,CATSGIAGETQYF
TRBJ2-5,.,.,TRBV11-3,TGTGCCAGCAGCTTAGATCTTTTTACGTACCAAGAGACCCAGTACTTC,CASSLDLFTYQETQYF
TRBJ2-5,TRBD2,.,TRBV27,TGTGCCAGCAGTTTACTAGCGGGGGACCAAGAGACCCAGTACTTC,CASSLLAGDQETQYF
TRBJ2-3,.,.,TRBV5-1,TGCGCCAGCGGCGATGGCGTTAGCGCTAGTACAGATACGCAGTATTTT,CASGDGVSASTDTQYF
TRBJ2-2,TRBD1,.,TRBV19,TGTGCCAGTAGTGGGGGGGACAGGGGGCTCACCGGGGAGCTGTTTTTT,CASSGGDRGLTGELFF
TRBJ2-5,.,.,TRBV11-3,TGTGCCAGCAGCTTAGCGGCCGAGACCCAGTACTTC,CASSLAAETQYF
TRBJ2-2,TRBD2,.,TRBV18,TGTGCCAGCTCATCCTCTAGCGGGGGGCCGAACACCGGAGAGCTGTTTTTT,CASSSSSGGPNTGELFF
TRBJ1-4,.,.,TRBV19,TGTGCCAGTACCCTCGGGGCCCCAGGGGATGAAAAACTGTTTTTT,CASTLGAPGDEKLFF
TRBJ1-5,TRBD1,.,TRBV5-1,TGCGCCAGCAGCGCCTCGACAGGGTGGGATCAGCCCCAGCATTTT,CASSASTGWDQPQHF
TRBJ2-1,.,.,TRBV19,TGTGCCAGTAGTTGGGGGGCTACCTACAATGAGCAGTTCTTC,CASSWGATYNEQFF
TRBJ2-3,.,.,TRBV11-3,TGTGCCAGCAGCTTAGTGGGAGCGTTGACAGATACGCAGTATTTT,CASSLVGALTDTQYF
TRBJ2-2,.,.,TRBV6-1,TGTGCCAGCGGCGTCATGTTTACGAACACCGGGGAGCTGTTTTTT,CASGVMFTNTGELFF
TRBJ1-2,.,few,TRBV27,TGTGCCAGCAGTTTATCAGTTGGACCTTATGGCTACACCTTC,CASSLSVGPYGYTF
TRBJ1-5,.,once,TRBV30,TGTGCCTGGAGTCGGGCAGCTAATCAGCCCCAGCATTTT,CAWSRAANQPQHF
TRBJ2-3,.,once,TRBV30,TGTGCCTGGAGTCGGGGCCAAAACACAGATACGCAGTATTTT,CAWSRGQNTDTQYF
TRBJ2-1,TRBD2,.,TRBV9,TGTGCCAGCAGCCAAACACCCAGCGGGGGGGCCTACAATGAGCAGTTCTTC,CASSQTPSGGAYNEQFF
TRBJ2-6,.,.,TRBV16,TGTGCCAGCAGCCAACAGGGAACAGGTGGGGCCAACGTCCTGACTTTC,CASSQQGTGGANVLTF
TRBJ2-4,.,.,TRBV4-2,TGTGCCAGCAGCCATGGGGGAAACATTCAGTACTTC,CASSHGGNIQYF
TRBJ2-5,.,.,TRBV6-5,TGTGCCAGCAGTTACGGCGGGGCTCAAGAGACCCAGTACTTC,CASSYGGAQETQYF
TRBJ1-1,.,.,TRBV5-1,TGCGCCAGCAGCCCCTGGACGGACCTTGAAGCTTTCTTT,CASSPWTDLEAFF
TRBJ1-2,.,.,TRBV23-1,TGCGCCAGCAGTCAATTTCCAGGGGAGGCTAACTATGGCTACACCTTC,CASSQFPGEANYGYTF
TRBJ2-7,.,.,TRBV6-5,TGTGCCAGCAGTTATATGGCAGGTCCCTACGAGCAGTACTTC,CASSYMAGPYEQYF
TRBJ2-1,.,once,TRBV6-1,TGTGCCAGCAGTGAAGCGGCAGGGGCCCCCCCCTACAATGAGCAGTTCTTC,CASSEAAGAPPYNEQFF
TRBJ2-7,TRBD2,.,TRBV5-1,TGCGCCAGCAGCTTGGCGGGGGGGCTGGACAACTACGAGCAGTACTTC,CASSLAGGLDNYEQYF
TRBJ1-2,.,.,TRBV5-5,TGTGCCAGCAGCTTGGGGGACGGGACTAACTATGGCTACACCTTC,CASSLGDGTNYGYTF
TRBJ2-7,.,.,TRBV5-1,TGCGCCAGCAGCTCCAGAGGGTCGGCCTACGAGCAGTACTTC,CASSSRGSAYEQYF
TRBJ2-3,TRBD1,few,TRBV7-2,TGTGCCAGCAGCTTAGCACAGGGGGATACGCAGTATTTT,CASSLAQGDTQYF
TRBJ2-1,TRBD2,.,TRBV27,TGTGCCAGCAGTCGTAGCGGGGGGACTGAGCAGTTCTTC,CASSRSGGTEQFF
TRBJ2-2,TRBD1,.,TRBV7-9,TGTGCCAGCAGCCTGAACCAGGGGGTGCCCGGGGAGCTGTTTTTT,CASSLNQGVPGELFF